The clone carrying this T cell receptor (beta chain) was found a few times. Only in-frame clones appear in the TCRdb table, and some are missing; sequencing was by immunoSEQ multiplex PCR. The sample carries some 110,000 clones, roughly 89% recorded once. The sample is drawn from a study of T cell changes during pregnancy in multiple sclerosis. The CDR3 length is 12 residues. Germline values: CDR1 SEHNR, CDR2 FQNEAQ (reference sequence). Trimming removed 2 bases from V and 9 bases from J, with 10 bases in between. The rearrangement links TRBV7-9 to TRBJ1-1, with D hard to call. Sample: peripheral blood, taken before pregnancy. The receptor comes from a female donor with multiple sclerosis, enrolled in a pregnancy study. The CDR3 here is CASSLLEEQAFF. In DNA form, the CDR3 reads TGTGCCAGCAGCTTACTAGAAGAACAAGCTTTCTTT.